This T cell receptor (beta chain) emerged from a study of T cells in Graves' hyperthyroidism and ophthalmopathy. This CDR3 is built from 14 residues. V lost 4 bases and J lost 3, with 12 bases in between. From germline, CDR1 is SGHVS and CDR2 FQNEAQ. Amplification of TCR beta CDR3 regions used RNA as the template. The HTBI primer set drove a first-round RT-PCR of the TCR CDR3. One entry per CDR3 protein, called by TCRdb with MiXCR from the multiplex PCR reads. The sample includes about 640,000 distinct CDR3 sequences, 45% of them seen just once. The gene calls are TRBV7-8 and TRBJ1-1; tentative D call: TRBD1 (6 bases). The clonotype comes from an adult man with Graves' disease, either hyperthyroidism or ophthalmopathy (not recorded which). The specimen was peripheral blood or thyroid tissue (not recorded which). The CDR3 reads CASSSQGFDTEAFF. The CDR3 DNA reads TGTGCCAGCAGCTCGCAGGGGTTTGACACTGAAGCTTTCTTT.